These 23 T cell receptor beta chains were sequenced from one sample in a study of T cell repertoires in cytomegalovirus infection. TCRdb processed the reads anew with MiXCR; each CDR3 protein has one entry. The table has fewer than 700,000 distinct CDR3 sequences, roughly 26% seen once. The sequenced material came from CD8+ T cells from PBMCs. The receptors here all came from a human donor in good health (CMV status not recorded). Some clones in this sample may be carry-over from other donors' samples.

This clonotype was detected ten times or more. The rearrangement uses TRBV7-8 and TRBJ1-5; 8 bases line up with TRBD1. V shed 5 bases, J shed 6 bases, and the junction held 3 bases outside the gene matches. The germline CDR1 and CDR2 sequences are SGHVS and FQNEAQ. The CDR3 loop spans 13 amino acids. As DNA, the CDR3 is TGTGCCAGCAGCCGGACAGGGTTTCAGCCCCAGCATTTT. It yields the protein CASSRTGFQPQHF. Full variable domain (missing parts from reference TRBV7-8 and TRBJ1-5): GAGVSQSPRYKVAKRGQDVALRCDPISGHVSLFWYQQALGQGPEFLTYFQNEAQLDKSGLPSDRFFAERPEGSVSTLKIQRTQQEDSAVYLCASSRTGFQPQHFGDGTRLSIL.

V is TRBV7-9 and J is TRBJ2-1; 9 bases match TRBD2. Per the germline V gene, CDR1 is SEHNR and CDR2 is FQNEAQ (reference sequence). This CDR3 has 15 residues. V lost 7 bases to trimming and J lost 1 base; unmatched junction nucleotides: 5. CDR3 bases: TGTGCCAGCATCCCGAGCGGGGGGTCCTACAATGAGCAGTTCTTC. As protein: CASIPSGGSYNEQFF.

This clonotype turned up a few times. The rearrangement links TRBV12-3 or TRBV12-4 to TRBJ2-2; tentatively, D is TRBD1 (6 bases). The CDR3 is 12 amino acids. V lost 7 bases and J 11 bases, leaving 14 bases between the germline ends. The CDR3 DNA reads as TGTGCCAGCACCCTCGGGACACTTGAGCTGTTTTTT. Its translation is CASTLGTLELFF.

This clonotype was recorded many times. An end of the junction differs from the germline gene, which may be a read error. The V call is TRBV7-9, the J call TRBJ2-2; TRBD2 is a possible D gene (5 bases). Germline values: CDR1 SEHNR, CDR2 FQNEAQ (reference sequence). The CDR3 has 14 amino acids. The DNA of the CDR3 is TGTGCCAGCAGCCCGACGGGGAACCCCGGGGAGCTGTTTTTT. Translation: CASSPTGNPGELFF.

This clonotype was counted a few times. This chain connects TRBV6-6 to TRBJ1-3, with D unclear. Trimming stripped 2 bases from V and 2 bases from J, with 22 bases between. The germline V gene encodes CDR1 MNHNY and CDR2 SVGAGI (reference sequence). The CDR3 is made up of 19 amino acids. The CDR3: CASSYNPHRIQSTGNTIYF. The CDR3 DNA follows: TGTGCCAGCAGTTACAATCCTCACCGGATACAGTCAACTGGAAACACCATATATTTT.

This clonotype was seen more than once but under ten times. This chain joins TRBV20-1 and TRBJ1-3; D uncertain. The CDR3 covers 14 residues. V lost 3 bases and J 1 base, leaving 10 bases between the germline ends. In germline, CDR1 is DFQATT, CDR2 SNEGSKA (reference sequence). CDR3 region: CSARGIGSGNTIYF. The CDR3 nucleotides read TGCAGTGCTAGGGGAATTGGGTCTGGAAACACCATATATTTT.

The chain has TRBV6-5 and TRBJ1-2, with D hard to call. Germline assignment: CDR1 MNHEY and CDR2 SVGAGI. Trimming stripped 0 bases from V and 2 bases from J, with 4 bases between. The CDR3 contains 13 residues. The CDR3 loop is CASSYSENYGYTF. As DNA, the CDR3 is TGTGCCAGCAGTTACTCAGAGAACTATGGCTACACCTTC.

The V gene is TRBV28, the J gene TRBJ1-5; 8 nucleotides line up with TRBD1. The CDR3 contains 15 residues. Germline lookup yields CDR1 MDHEN and CDR2 SYDVKM. Trimming at V came to 4 bases and at J to 4 bases, leaving 6 bases not matched to a gene. Here the CDR3 DNA reads TGTGCCAGCAGTTCCCACGGGGACAGGAATCAGCCCCAGCATTTT. Its translation is CASSSHGDRNQPQHF.

This clonotype occurred many times. The chain employs TRBV7-9 and TRBJ1-1; 9 bases line up with TRBD1. V lost 5 bases to trimming and J lost 0 bases; unmatched junction nucleotides: 4. This CDR3 region has 15 residues. The V gene's germline CDR1 is SEHNR and CDR2 FQNEAQ (reference sequence). This chain's CDR3 is CASSPRQGVNTEAFF. The CDR3 DNA reads as TGTGCCAGCAGCCCCAGACAGGGGGTGAACACTGAAGCTTTCTTT.

At least ten counts were recorded for this clonotype. V usage is TRBV19 and J usage is TRBJ2-7; 9 bases are a match to TRBD1. The CDR3 runs to 17 residues. V was pared by 6 bases and J by 3 bases, with 15 bases of the junction left unmatched. The germline gives CDR1 LNHDA, CDR2 SQIVND (reference sequence). DNA of the CDR3: TGTGCCAGTAGATTCTTCCTTGGCGGGGACAGGGACTACGAGCAGTACTTC. Protein sequence: CASRFFLGGDRDYEQYF.

V is TRBV2 and J is TRBJ1-2; D is unresolved. The CDR3 runs to 14 residues. CDR1 and CDR2 from the germline V gene are SNHLY and FYNNEI. V dropped 6 bases and J dropped 6 bases, with 17 bases sitting between them. The CDR3: CASRVGYSMDGYTF. For the CDR3, the DNA is TGTGCCAGCAGAGTTGGGTATTCTATGGATGGCTACACCTTC.

Of note for this clonotype: A single base separates this from a much larger clone, so it may be a read error. The chain joins TRBV5-1 to TRBJ2-1; 8 bases are a match to TRBD1. In germline, CDR1 is SGHRS, CDR2 YFSETQ. The CDR3 has 15 residues. For the CDR3, the DNA is TGCGCCAGCAGCTTGATGGACAGGGATAATAATGAGGAGTTCTTC. It specifies CASSLMDRDNNEEFF.

This clonotype was detected ten times or more. The chain is built from TRBV7-9 and TRBJ2-2, with 10 bases matching TRBD1. The CDR3 covers 16 residues. Germline CDR1 and CDR2: SEHNR and FQNEAQ (reference sequence). Trimming took 4 bases from V and 3 from J; bases not matched to a gene: 5. The CDR3 loop reads CASSSKTGGDTGELFF. CDR3 in DNA: TGTGCCAGCAGCTCTAAGACAGGGGGCGACACCGGGGAGCTGTTTTTT.

In this sample, this clonotype turned up many times. V is TRBV2 and J is TRBJ2-1; 8 nucleotides line up with TRBD2. CDR1 SNHLY and CDR2 FYNNEI come from the germline V gene. The ends lost 7 bases at V and 0 bases at J; junction bases unmatched: 26. The CDR3 is 22 amino acids. CDR3 DNA: TGTGCCAGCACAGATGGAGGCGGGGGGCCGCACCTTTTTGTTAGCTCCTACAATGAGCAGTTCTTC. Its protein product is CASTDGGGGPHLFVSSYNEQFF.

J is TRBJ1-6 and V is TRBV28, with TRBD1 matching 9 bases. The CDR3 has 19 amino acids. V was pared by 6 bases and J by 1 base, with 13 bases of the junction left unmatched. The germline V gene encodes CDR1 MDHEN and CDR2 SYDVKM. Written as DNA, the CDR3 is TGTGCCAGCAGGTATCGGACAGGGGAGACCTTGTCCTATAATTCACCCCTCCACTTT. Protein sequence: CASRYRTGETLSYNSPLHF. The entire variable domain, with the rest obtained from reference TRBV28 and TRBJ1-6, is as follows: DVKVTQSSRYLVKRTGEKVFLECVQDMDHENMFWYRQDPGLGLRLIYFSYDVKMKEKGDIPEGYSVSREKKERFSLILESASTNQTSMYLCASRYRTGETLSYNSPLHFGNGTRLTVT.

A word on this clonotype: One end of the junction does not line up with germline, which may come from a read error. The V gene is TRBV28, the J gene TRBJ1-5, with TRBD1 as a possible D gene (5 bases). Germline V gene data show CDR1 as MDHEN and CDR2 as SYDVKM. The CDR3 has 15 residues. In DNA form, the CDR3 reads TGTGTCAGCAACTTCAGGGTAGGTCGAAATCAGCCCCAGCATTTT. Protein product: CVSNFRVGRNQPQHF.

The count of this clonotype is one. The V and J genes are TRBV28 and TRBJ1-6; D may be TRBD1 (6 bases). V was shortened by 7 bases and J by 12 bases, with 10 bases between the two germline ends. The CDR3 loop spans 11 amino acids. The germline V gene encodes CDR1 MDHEN and CDR2 SYDVKM. The CDR3 loop reads CASTGGLPLHF. As DNA, the CDR3 is TGTGCCAGCACCGGGGGCCTACCCCTCCACTTT.

The genes are TRBV9 and TRBJ2-1; either TRBD1 or TRBD2 may fit D (5 bases each). The CDR3 runs to 15 residues. From germline, CDR1 is SGDLS and CDR2 YYNGEE. Trimming stripped 0 bases from V and 3 bases from J, with 10 bases between. The CDR3 DNA reads TGTGCCAGCAGCGTAGGGGACGTCCACTACAATGAGCAGTTCTTC. As protein: CASSVGDVHYNEQFF. Together with reference TRBV9 and TRBJ2-1, the CDR3 gives the full variable domain: DSGVTQTPKHLITATGQRVTLRCSPRSGDLSVYWYQQSLDQGLQFLIQYYNGEERAKGNILERFSAQQFPDLHSELNLSSLELGDSALYFCASSVGDVHYNEQFFGPGTRLTVL.

This clonotype was seen more than once but under ten times. The chain uses TRBV5-5 and TRBJ2-5; D may be TRBD1 (5 bases). This CDR3 spans 15 amino acids. Trimming pared 3 bases from V and 5 bases from J, leaving 17 bases between. The germline V gene encodes CDR1 SGHKS and CDR2 YYEKEE (reference sequence). Here the CDR3 DNA reads TGTGCCAGCAGCTCAACCGACGAGGACATGGAGACCCAGTACTTC. Amino acids: CASSSTDEDMETQYF.

There are many counts of this clonotype. The rearrangement uses TRBV28 and TRBJ2-5; TRBD2 matches 7 bases. Germline lookup yields CDR1 MDHEN and CDR2 SYDVKM. There are 14 residues in the CDR3. Trimming at V came to 2 bases and at J to 1 base, leaving 1 base not matched to a gene. This CDR3 is CASSLTGGQETQYF. In DNA, the CDR3 is TGTGCCAGCAGTTTAACGGGGGGCCAAGAGACCCAGTACTTC. The full variable domain, in which reference TRBV28 and TRBJ2-5 provide the parts outside the CDR3, is DVKVTQSSRYLVKRTGEKVFLECVQDMDHENMFWYRQDPGLGLRLIYFSYDVKMKEKGDIPEGYSVSREKKERFSLILESASTNQTSMYLCASSLTGGQETQYFGPGTRLLVL.

This clonotype was found once. A much larger clone lies one base from this, so it may be a read error. The J gene is TRBJ2-7, the V gene TRBV7-6; 7 bases match TRBD1. The CDR3 loop spans 12 amino acids. In germline, CDR1 is SGHVS, CDR2 FNYEAQ. CDR3 nucleotides: TGTGCCAGCAGCTACAGGGGTCACGAGCAGCACTTC. Translating gives CASSYRGHEQHF.

This clonotype was seen more than once but under ten times. This chain's CDR3 is CASSPLSGRRDRGLQRTGELFF. CDR3 DNA sequence: TGTGCCAGCAGCCCCCTATCTGGTCGCCGGGACAGGGGCCTTCAGAGGACCGGGGAGCTGTTTTTT. V usage is TRBV7-9 and J usage is TRBJ2-2; 10 nucleotides match TRBD1. V trimming: 5 bases; J trimming: 5 bases; junction bases outside the gene matches: 26. Germline CDR1 SEHNR, CDR2 FQNEAQ (reference sequence). The CDR3 loop spans 22 amino acids.

The genes are TRBV2 and TRBJ1-2; D gene ambiguous. Germline values: CDR1 SNHLY, CDR2 FYNNEI. The CDR3 totals 15 residues. V was clipped by 3 bases and J by 6 bases, with 17 bases between them. The CDR3 loop is CASSDRRLTVDGYTF. DNA of the CDR3: TGTGCCAGCAGTGATAGGCGTCTTACCGTTGATGGCTACACCTTC.